This T cell receptor beta chain came from a study of PD-1 blockade in classical Hodgkin lymphoma. Whole-study context: With a 2-week interval, patients received intravenous nivolumab at 3 mg/kg.

The table came from immunoSEQ multiplex PCR; TCRdb's copy has only in-frame clones and leaves some out. The table has 100,000 or so clones, roughly 90% seen once. Overall study results and limits: Complete responders entered with baseline diversity on par with newly diagnosed patients, the results showed.

Time point defined: cycle 4 day 1 (C4D1), after around six weeks of nivolumab. Autologous stem cell transplantation was followed by relapse in every patient, and brentuximab vedotin exposure varied. Concerning this clone: Antigen specificity is unknown.

Germline lookup yields CDR1 LNHDA and CDR2 SQIVND (reference sequence). The CDR3 is 18 residues long. Trimming removed 7 bases from V and 2 bases from J; junction bases left unmatched: 12. The TCR originated in a human donor with classical Hodgkin lymphoma. The specimen was peripheral blood mononuclear cells (PBMCs), collected before the fourth cycle of nivolumab. The chain links TRBV19 to TRBJ2-2; 11 bases are a match to TRBD2. CDR3 region: CASNDEGRLAGNTGELFF. CDR3 bases: TGTGCCAGTAATGATGAGGGACGACTAGCGGGAAACACCGGGGAGCTGTTTTTT.